This T cell receptor beta chain came from a study of cytomegalovirus exposure and HLA in healthy donors (TCRdb year 2017). In the study overall: An earlier analysis of 550 to 700 of the donors reported approximately 270 Gb of sequence data and some 120 million unique TCR beta sequences from 150 million to 200 million T cells. The T cell repertoires of under 750 subjects were profiled by immunosequencing and related to cytomegalovirus serostatus. Among the approximately 430 genotyped donors, under 90% belonged to the genetic ancestry cluster associated with self-reported Caucasian donors. An earlier analysis of approximately 580 of the donors used high-throughput TCR beta sequencing to judge whether each TCR beta V gene segment behaved as functional or pseudogenic. Because of strong linkage in the cohort, four or five DR-DQ haplotypes were treated as single units for association and clustering. The later analysis used no new phenotypic data to find candidate immune exposures, relying instead on TCR beta sequences and their occurrence across donors. A separate validation cohort of more than 100 different subjects was used in addition to the roughly 640-subject first cohort. Every repertoire in the discovery cohort had been generated on one and the same sequencing platform. Donor age, sex, ethnicity and CMV serostatus were collected together with the repertoire data. Across 300 to 400 genotyped donors of the cohort, an average of about 200,000 unique TCR beta nucleotide sequences per donor were sequenced, and 15% to 20% of those sequences were non-productive. The study aimed to test whether signatures of past pathogen exposure could be identified by cataloging public T cell receptors. A later genetic analysis used genome-wide SNP genotypes for about 65% of the roughly 670 donors, treating that subset as a discovery cohort. Typing coverage varied by locus: roughly 629-630 donors for A, B, C, DRB1 and DQB1; about 520 for DQA1; around 570 for DPA1; about 450 for DPB1. The study combined high-throughput TCR immunosequencing, statistical association of individual TCRs with disease status, and machine learning to predict cytomegalovirus infection status. HLA typing included class I and class II loci at four-digit resolution. A later analysis re-examined previously published TCR beta repertoires from around 670 donors and added high-resolution HLA genotyping to investigate patterns of TCR occurrence. An early release that covered roughly 600 HLA-typed donors contained approximately 300 gigabases of sequencing data and 85 million to 100 million unique TCR sequences.

Trimming leaves V shorter by 3 bases and J shorter by 5 bases, with the junction holding 8 bases beyond the gene matches. Spanning cysteine to phenylalanine, the CDR3 consists of 14 amino acids. The DNA shown is the 42-base CDR3, in frame from base 1. The germline V gene supplies CDR1 SGDLS and CDR2 YYNGEE. The cohort was made up of 500 to 800 healthy bone marrow donors. At the time of sampling, every cohort member was nominally healthy, though immune exposures that went unrecorded were likely present. The donor tested CMV seropositive and was one of the 289 seropositive cohort members. A peripheral blood sample was provided by each donor, and peripheral blood mononuclear cells were used for TCR beta sequencing. The Qiagen DNeasy Blood Extraction Kit was used to extract genomic DNA from the blood cell samples. Study-wide conclusions, independent of this receptor: In a later analysis, HLA-associated TCR beta chains showed more clonal expansion and lower generation probabilities than non-associated chains that were equally common. When HLA alleles, especially DR and DQ, strongly co-occurred, attributing TCR associations to individual alleles was difficult. A further reported finding was that TCR beta sequences accurately predicted the HLA-A and HLA-B alleles for most subjects in the first cohort. The study listed 150 to 200 TCR beta chains as associated with cytomegalovirus. Because counts were too low, roughly 18 rarely observed V segments, including chromosome 9 orphons, were left out of the earlier analysis of 500 to 750 of the donors. A few of the identified cytomegalovirus-associated TCR beta chains were confirmed in vitro to be specific for cytomegalovirus antigens. A later analysis found that most CMV-associated TCR beta chains appeared HLA-restricted, with HLA associations seemingly driven largely by CMV exposure. The 87-base-pair reads could not distinguish some IMGT-functional V segments, including TRBV6-2 and TRBV6-3, so those segments were excluded. Sequencing depth was assumed to be roughly uniform across donors in the presence/absence analyses, though that assumption may not hold. The classifier was reported to diagnose cytomegalovirus status with high specificity and sensitivity in both the original and validation cohorts. Specific HLA alleles were associated with 15,000 to 20,000 TCR beta sequences at a false discovery rate of 0.05 in a later analysis. The authors suggested that the approach could potentially be extended to other disease states and immunological phenotypes. A later genetic analysis associated a missense DCLRE1C variant with V-gene and J-gene trimming of TCR beta chains, and an independent cohort replicated the association. Broadly in line with IMGT annotations, most TCR beta V segments showed up in productive rearrangements about 87% or about 30% of the time in an earlier analysis of about 500 of the donors. This cohort had only TCR beta chains sequenced, and the lack of alpha or paired-chain data limited which features could be detected. Several of the top co-occurrence clusters appeared to be linked to parvovirus B19, influenza, CMV and Epstein-Barr virus, according to a later analysis. Compared with the approximately 670-donor mean, donors in an Asian-associated ancestry cluster had fewer N-insertions in productive TCRs, according to a later genetic analysis. A group of highly shared sequence variants was considered likely to be a technical artifact of the sequencing pipeline. Because HLA typing was missing for some donors at each locus, association tests included only the typed subset. For the cohort, immune exposure information was limited to CMV serostatus. Most TCR sequences were observed very rarely across donors, whereas some public TCRs were present in many individuals. Correlated functional status among segregating V segments might reflect linkage disequilibrium, but an unknown experimental factor could not be ruled out. In a later analysis, TCR association rates were found to vary across HLA loci, with the most associated TCRs seen for DRB1 alleles and the fewest for HLA-C alleles.

On this clone itself: It has no known antigen specificity. No qualities accompany the bases; no much larger clone lies one base away.

The library relied on the immunoSEQ multiplex PCR assay. The multiplex PCR relied on a mix of 60 forward primers for TCR Vbeta segments and 13 reverse primers for TCR Jbeta segments. The CDR3 region of rearranged TCR beta genes was amplified from genomic DNA with a multiplex PCR assay. Amplified TCR beta libraries were sequenced as 87-base-pair reads on the Illumina HiSeq System. On the authors' methods: A later analysis counted about 80 million unique TCR beta chains across the 550 to 750 repertoires, and roughly 9.9 million of these chains were shared by at least two donors. A nearest-neighbor algorithm error-corrected the raw reads and collapsed the reads into unique sequences, merging closely related sequences to remove PCR and sequencing errors. To assign V, D and J gene segments, CDR3 sequences were aligned to IMGT reference sequences. Each retained sequence needed at least a six-nucleotide match to both a V gene segment and a J gene segment. Rearrangements were called productive when the CDR3 lacked stop codons and stayed in frame with V and J; all others were non-productive. CDR3 was defined according to IMGT convention as the region running from the second conserved V-encoded cysteine to the conserved J-encoded phenylalanine. Sequences without an unambiguous match to a single V gene segment were excluded from the earlier analysis of 450 to 650 of the donors. In an earlier analysis of 587 of the donors, a V segment was called functional when productive rearrangements were above 56.7%, and segregating when the standard deviation between donors exceeded 5%. A statistical classification framework was developed to diagnose cytomegalovirus status using the catalog of TCR beta chain sequences. A later analysis assigned V and J genes by comparing TCR nucleotide sequences with IMGT/GENE-DB human TR gene sequences. A later analysis assigned CDR3 sequences and most-parsimonious VDJ recombination scenarios with the TCRdist pipeline. In a later analysis, every TCR beta chain was defined by the combination of its CDR3 amino acid sequence and its V-gene family, and reads without a unique V-gene family were dropped. A later analysis removed several hundred highly shared, low-generation-probability nucleotide sequences to deal with suspected cross-contamination and a sequencing artifact. In a later analysis, a clonal expansion index for each public chain was calculated from normalized within-repertoire ranks of inferred template counts. In a later analysis, generation probabilities were computed with a VDJ recombination model fitted to out-of-frame rearrangements, and the resulting probabilities were checked against IGoR. In a later analysis, hypergeometric tests were used to score TCR-TCR, TCR-HLA and TCR-CMV co-occurrence, with a repertoire-size bias correction applied to TCR pairs. In a later analysis, false discovery rates were estimated by permuting HLA or CMV assignments 20 times. In a later analysis, co-occurring TCRs were grouped using DBSCAN, and TCRdist sequence similarity was added for clustering within HLA-allele-positive subsets. For co-occurrence clustering, repertoires with fewer than 30,000 or more than 120,000 public chains were excluded, along with roughly five repertoires with anomalous nucleotide sharing. Held by TCRdb, this immuneACCESS table contains in-frame sequences only and omits some clones. Under half of the omission traces to an unresolved V gene where checked; the cause of the rest is unknown. D and trimming were read from the DNA, whereas the V and J calls and clone size are those reported in that table. This sample lists around 150,000 clones; approximately 85% were detected once. The ten largest clones represent less than 2.5% of the sample.

What was sequenced was PBMCs. The rearrangement combines TRBV9 with TRBJ2-7; TRBD2 matches 7 bases in the middle. The receptor's source is a man between 18 and 35 years old in good health and CMV-seropositive. The DNA sequence is as follows: TGTGCCAGCAGCGCGTGGGGGGGGGTTCACGAGCAGTACTTC. Its translation is CASSAWGGVHEQYF.